These 10 T cell receptor beta chains came from one sample sequenced in a study of patients and donors after allogeneic stem cell transplantation. One entry per CDR3 protein, called by TCRdb with MiXCR from the RT-PCR reads. The sample lists approximately 430,000 distinct CDR3 sequences; 16% were seen once. Sequenced input: blood, either unsorted or a sorted T cell fraction (not recorded which). The receptors originated from a human donor who was either an allogeneic HSCT recipient or a stem cell or donor lymphocyte infusion donor (not recorded which). It is not recorded whose cells these are; they may come from a transplant donor.

This clonotype was counted many times. V usage is TRBV5-1 and J usage is TRBJ1-5; 7 bases are a match to TRBD1. The germline CDR1 and CDR2 sequences are SGHRS and YFSETQ. V dropped 1 base and J dropped 7; count of bases not matched to a gene: 8. This CDR3 has 15 amino acids. In nucleotides, the CDR3 is TGCGCCAGCAGCTTGACCGGCGACAGGGAACAGCCCCAGCATTTT. Translation: CASSLTGDREQPQHF. Complete variable domain (other parts from reference TRBV5-1 and TRBJ1-5): KAGVTQTPRYLIKTRGQQVTLSCSPISGHRSVSWYQQTPGQGLQFLFEYFSETQRNKGNFPGRFSGRQFSNSRSEMNVSTLELGDSALYLCASSLTGDREQPQHFGDGTRLSIL.

J is TRBJ2-2 and V is TRBV11-2; D might be TRBD2 (5 bases). This CDR3 is built from 14 residues. Germline-derived CDR1 and CDR2 are SGHAT and FQNNGV. The germline V and J ends were trimmed by 4 bases and 0 bases, with 6 bases remaining between them. This CDR3 reads CASSSLANTGELFF. The CDR3, as DNA: TGTGCCAGCAGCTCACTAGCGAACACCGGGGAGCTGTTTTTT.

The chain is built from TRBV12-3 or TRBV12-4 and TRBJ1-4; D unresolved. The CDR3 covers 13 residues. V lost 2 bases, J lost 6 bases, and 7 bases lay in between. Here the CDR3 DNA reads TGTGCCAGCAGTTTAAGTCCAGATGAAAAACTGTTTTTT. It translates to CASSLSPDEKLFF.

This clonotype was recorded a few times. This chain links TRBV7-2 with TRBJ1-3; D is uncertain. CDR3 length: 12 amino acids. The V gene's germline CDR1 is SGHTA and CDR2 FQGNSA. Trimming cost V 2 bases and J 6 bases, with 5 bases left between them. The CDR3 coding sequence is TGTGCCAGCAGCTTAATAGCAAACACCATATATTTT. It specifies CASSLIANTIYF.

The chain recombines TRBV7-9 with TRBJ2-2, with 7 positions matching TRBD1. CDR3 length equals 15 residues. V shed 5 bases and J 3 bases; nucleotides not matched to a gene: 6. Germline values: CDR1 SEHNR, CDR2 FQNEAQ (reference sequence). CDR3 bases: TGTGCCAGCAGCCCCGGGACAGCAGACACCGGGGAGCTGTTTTTT. Translated, it gives CASSPGTADTGELFF. The full variable domain, in which reference TRBV7-9 and TRBJ2-2 provide the parts outside the CDR3, is DTGVSQNPRHKITKRGQNVTFRCDPISEHNRLYWYRQTLGQGPEFLTYFQNEAQLEKSRLLSDRFSAERPKGSFSTLEIQRTEQGDSAMYLCASSPGTADTGELFFGEGSRLTVL.

The rearrangement uses TRBV11-3 and TRBJ2-1; TRBD1 is a possible D gene (6 bases). The V end lost 6 bases, the J end lost 6 bases, and 15 bases lay between the germline ends. The CDR3 covers 14 residues. Germline CDR1 and CDR2: SGHNT and YENEEA. CDR3 nucleotides: TGTGCCAGCAGTGGGGGCCTAGATTTCAATGAGCAGTTCTTC. Protein sequence: CASSGGLDFNEQFF. Full variable domain (outside the CDR3, taken from reference TRBV11-3 and TRBJ2-1): EAGVVQSPRYKIIEKKQPVAFWCNPISGHNTLYWYLQNLGQGPELLIRYENEEAVDDSQLPKDRFSAERLKGVDSTLKIQPAELGDSAVYLCASSGGLDFNEQFFGPGTRLTVL.

The CDR3 DNA sequence: TGCGCCAGCAGCTTGGGTCTCGGCGGTGAGCAGTTCTTC. It translates to CASSLGLGGEQFF. The chain joins TRBV5-1 to TRBJ2-1; D not resolved. From germline, CDR1 is SGHRS and CDR2 YFSETQ. Trimming took 0 bases from V and 9 from J, leaving 10 bases between them. CDR3 length: 13 residues.

CDR3 in amino acids: CASSDQAPETQYF. The CDR3 nucleotides are TGTGCCAGCAGCGACCAGGCTCCAGAGACCCAGTACTTC. The chain uses TRBV6-1 and TRBJ2-5; D remains ambiguous. The CDR3 covers 13 residues. V was clipped by 6 bases and J by 4 bases, with 12 bases between them. Germline values: CDR1 MNHNS, CDR2 SASEGT.

This rearrangement joins TRBV13 to TRBJ2-5; D gene ambiguous. Trimming took off 4 bases at V and 2 bases at J, with 11 bases between the two ends. CDR1 is PRHDT, CDR2 FYEKMQ, per germline (reference sequence). The length of the CDR3 is 14 residues. The CDR3 DNA sequence: TGTGCCAGCAGCTCGCGGTGCAGACAAGAGACCCAGTACTTC. Encoded protein: CASSSRCRQETQYF. Combining the CDR3 with reference TRBV13 and TRBJ2-5 gives the whole variable domain AAGVIQSPRHLIKEKRETATLKCYPIPRHDTVYWYQQGPGQDPQFLISFYEKMQSDKGSIPDRFSAQQFSDYHSELNMSSLELGDSALYFCASSSRCRQETQYFGPGTRLLVL.

Comment on this clonotype: An end of the junction does not agree with germline; a read error may underlie this. The CDR3: CASSPPPWRGGGGIF. In DNA form, the CDR3 reads TGTGCCAGCAGTCCCCCCCCCTGGCGGGGGGGAGGAGGGATCTTC. The chain uses TRBV28 and TRBJ2-1; 9 bases fit TRBD2. The germline CDR1 and CDR2 sequences are MDHEN and SYDVKM. This CDR3 spans 15 amino acids.